This TCR beta chain was captured in a study of siplizumab effects on memory and regulatory T cells. Profiling relied on immunoSEQ multiplex PCR, and the TCRdb table lists in-frame clones only, not all of them. The data show 45,000 to 50,000 clones, roughly nine tenths seen once. In germline, CDR1 is SGHVS, CDR2 FNYEAQ. V was pared by 1 base and J by 8 bases, with 6 bases of the junction left unmatched. This CDR3 spans 15 amino acids. The receptor was isolated from a human donor in good health. J is TRBJ2-1 and V is TRBV7-6; 9 positions agree with TRBD2. The sample taken for sequencing was naive CD8+ T cells sorted from blood. The CDR3 nucleotides are TGTGCCAGCAGCTTAGGAGCGGGGGGTAGAGATGAGCAGTTCTTC. This codes for CASSLGAGGRDEQFF.